This T cell receptor (beta chain) is from a study of blood T cell repertoires in COVID-19. TCRdb's copy holds only in-frame clones and misses some; the assay was immunoSEQ multiplex PCR. The table records over 110,000 clones, roughly 84% of them present only once. The V end was cut by 2 bases, the J end by 5 bases, with 13 bases between. Germline CDR1 and CDR2: GTSNPN and SVGIG (reference sequence). The CDR3 is made up of 14 amino acids. The TCR originated in a man aged 45-65 years in a cohort exposed to, infected with or recovered from COVID-19 (not recorded which). Sequencing was performed on PBMCs or T cells enriched from blood (not recorded which). The chain combines TRBV30 with TRBJ2-1, with D perhaps matching TRBD2 (6 bases). CDR3 loop: CAWSLWGTHNEQFF. Here the CDR3 DNA reads TGTGCCTGGAGTCTATGGGGGACTCACAATGAGCAGTTCTTC.